This T cell receptor beta chain emerged from a study of shared clonotypes between healthy human individuals. CD8 cells regarded as naive lacked CD45RO, were positively chosen for CCR7, and omitted terminally differentiated effector memory CD45RA+ cells. Overall study results and limits: Relative to clonotypes present in all four donors, those not shared had lower generation probabilities.

Profiled with immunoSEQ multiplex PCR; TCRdb holds only in-frame clones, not every one. The repertoire holds more than 500,000 clones, with roughly 96% as singletons. CDR1 and CDR2 (germline): MNHEY, SMNVEV (reference sequence). V lost 3 bases and J 3 bases, leaving 14 bases between the germline ends. The CDR3 has 15 residues. Details on this clone: The antigen is undetermined.

The source of this sequence is a woman aged 25 to 39 in good health. The sample comprised naive CD8+ T cells sorted from blood. This rearrangement joins TRBV27 to TRBJ1-1; D unresolved. The CDR3 DNA is TGTGCCAGCAGTTTTAGAAGAGAGCCCCACACTGAAGCTTTCTTT. This translates into CASSFRREPHTEAFF.